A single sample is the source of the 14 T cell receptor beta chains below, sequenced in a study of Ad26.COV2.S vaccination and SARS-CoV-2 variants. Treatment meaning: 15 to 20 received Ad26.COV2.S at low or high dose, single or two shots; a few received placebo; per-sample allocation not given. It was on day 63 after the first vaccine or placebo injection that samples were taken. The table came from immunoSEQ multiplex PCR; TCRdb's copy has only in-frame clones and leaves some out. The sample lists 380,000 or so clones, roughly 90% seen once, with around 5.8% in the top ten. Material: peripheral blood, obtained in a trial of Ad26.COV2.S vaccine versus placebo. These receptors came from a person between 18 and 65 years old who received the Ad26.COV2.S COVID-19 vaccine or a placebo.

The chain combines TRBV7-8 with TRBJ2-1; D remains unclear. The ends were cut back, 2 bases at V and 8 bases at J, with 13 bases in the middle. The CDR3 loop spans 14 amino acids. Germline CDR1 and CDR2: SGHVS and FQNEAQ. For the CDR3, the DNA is TGTGCCAGCAGCTTATCGAGGCTCCCCGATGAGCAGTTCTTC. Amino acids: CASSLSRLPDEQFF.

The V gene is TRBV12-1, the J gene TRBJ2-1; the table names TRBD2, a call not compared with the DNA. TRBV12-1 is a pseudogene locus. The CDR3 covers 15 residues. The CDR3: CASSFDGTDSNEQFF. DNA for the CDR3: TGTGCCAGCAGTTTTGATGGGACTGACTCAAATGAGCAGTTCTTC.

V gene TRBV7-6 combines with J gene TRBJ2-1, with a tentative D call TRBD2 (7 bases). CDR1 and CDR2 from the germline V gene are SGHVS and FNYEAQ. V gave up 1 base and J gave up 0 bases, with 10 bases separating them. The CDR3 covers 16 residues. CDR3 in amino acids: CASSLGGGASYNEQFF. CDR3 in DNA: TGTGCCAGCAGCTTAGGTGGGGGGGCCTCCTACAATGAGCAGTTCTTC.

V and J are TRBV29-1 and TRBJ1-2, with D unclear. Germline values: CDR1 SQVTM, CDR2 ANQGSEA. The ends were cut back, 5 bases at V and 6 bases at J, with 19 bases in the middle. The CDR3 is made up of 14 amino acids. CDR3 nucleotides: TGCAGCGTTATCCCTCTCCACTTTAGGCATGGCTACACCTTC. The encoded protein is CSVIPLHFRHGYTF.

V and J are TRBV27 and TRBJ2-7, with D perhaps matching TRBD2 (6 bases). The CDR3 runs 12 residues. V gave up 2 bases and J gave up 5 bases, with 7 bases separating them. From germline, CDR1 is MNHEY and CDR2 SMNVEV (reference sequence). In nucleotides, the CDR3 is TGTGCCAGCAGTTTAGGAGGGAACGAGCAGTACTTC. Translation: CASSLGGNEQYF.

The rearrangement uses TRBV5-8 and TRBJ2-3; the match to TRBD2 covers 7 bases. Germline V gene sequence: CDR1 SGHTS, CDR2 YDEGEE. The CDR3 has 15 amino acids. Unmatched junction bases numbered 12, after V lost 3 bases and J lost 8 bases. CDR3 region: CASSSPGPPGGTQYF. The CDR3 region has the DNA TGTGCCAGCAGCTCCCCGGGCCCCCCGGGAGGTACGCAGTATTTT. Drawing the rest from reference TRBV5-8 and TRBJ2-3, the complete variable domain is EAGVTQSPTHLIKTRGQQATLRCSPISGHTSVYWYQQALGLGLQFLLWYDEGEERNRGNFPPRFSGRQFPNYSSELNVNALELEDSALYLCASSSPGPPGGTQYFGPGTRLTVL.

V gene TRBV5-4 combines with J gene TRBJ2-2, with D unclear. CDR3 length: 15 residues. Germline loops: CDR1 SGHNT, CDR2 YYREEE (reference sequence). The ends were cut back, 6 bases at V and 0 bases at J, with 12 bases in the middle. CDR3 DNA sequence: TGTGCCAGCAATCCTGAACTCTCGAACACCGGGGAGCTGTTTTTT. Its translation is CASNPELSNTGELFF.

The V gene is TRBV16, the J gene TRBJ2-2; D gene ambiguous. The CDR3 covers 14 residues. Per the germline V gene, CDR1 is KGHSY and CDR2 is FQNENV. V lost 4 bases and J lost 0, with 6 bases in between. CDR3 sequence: CASSRGANTGELFF. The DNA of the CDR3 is TGTGCCAGCAGCCGTGGGGCGAACACCGGGGAGCTGTTTTTT.

The CDR3 bases are TGTGCCAGCTGGACAGGGGAAGAGACCCAGTACTTC. This sequence encodes CASWTGEETQYF. This chain links TRBV25-1 with TRBJ2-5, with 9 bases lining up with TRBD1. The V and J ends lost 8 bases and 3 bases, in that order; junction bases with no gene match: 1. Germline V gene sequence: CDR1 MGHDK, CDR2 SYGVNS. The CDR3 has 12 amino acids.

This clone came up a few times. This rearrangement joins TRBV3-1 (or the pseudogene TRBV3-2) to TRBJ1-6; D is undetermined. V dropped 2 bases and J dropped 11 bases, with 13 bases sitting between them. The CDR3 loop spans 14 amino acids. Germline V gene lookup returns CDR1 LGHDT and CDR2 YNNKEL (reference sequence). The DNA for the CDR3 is TGTGCCAGCAGCCAACCGGCCATCCAAGCACCCCTCCACTTT. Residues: CASSQPAIQAPLHF.

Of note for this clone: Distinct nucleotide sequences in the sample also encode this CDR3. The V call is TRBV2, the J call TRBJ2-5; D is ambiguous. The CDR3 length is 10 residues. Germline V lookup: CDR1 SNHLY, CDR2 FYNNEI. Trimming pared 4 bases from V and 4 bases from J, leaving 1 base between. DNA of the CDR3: TGTGCCAGCAGTGTAGAGACCCAGTACTTC. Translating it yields CASSVETQYF. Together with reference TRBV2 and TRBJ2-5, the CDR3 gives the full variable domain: EPEVTQTPSHQVTQMGQEVILRCVPISNHLYFYWYRQILGQKVEFLVSFYNNEISEKSEIFDDQFSVERPDGSNFTLKIRSTKLEDSAMYFCASSVETQYFGPGTRLLVL.

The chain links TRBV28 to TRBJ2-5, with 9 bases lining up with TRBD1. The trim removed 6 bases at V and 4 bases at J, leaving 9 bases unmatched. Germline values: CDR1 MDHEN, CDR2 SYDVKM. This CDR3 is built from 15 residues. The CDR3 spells CASRDDRGYVETQYF. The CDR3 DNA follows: TGTGCCAGCAGAGATGACAGGGGGTATGTAGAGACCCAGTACTTC.

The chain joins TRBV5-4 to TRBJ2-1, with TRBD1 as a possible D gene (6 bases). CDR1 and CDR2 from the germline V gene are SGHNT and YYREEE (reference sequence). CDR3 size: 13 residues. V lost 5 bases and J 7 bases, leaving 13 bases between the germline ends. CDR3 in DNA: TGTGCCAGCAGTTCTCGAACAGGGAATGAGCAGTTCTTC. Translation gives CASSSRTGNEQFF.

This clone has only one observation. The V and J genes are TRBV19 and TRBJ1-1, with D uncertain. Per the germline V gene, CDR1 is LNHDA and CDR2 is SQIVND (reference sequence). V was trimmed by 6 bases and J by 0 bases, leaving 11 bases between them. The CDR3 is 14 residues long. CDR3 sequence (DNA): TGTGCCAGTAGCAAGACCACAGTGAACACTGAAGCTTTCTTT. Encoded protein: CASSKTTVNTEAFF.